Listed below are T cell receptor beta chains from one sample, sequenced in a study of cytomegalovirus exposure and HLA in healthy donors. Here immunoSEQ multiplex PCR was the method, and the copy in TCRdb shows in-frame clones only, minus some. This table has about 150,000 clones, 72% appearing once. Sample: PBMCs. Every receptor here comes from a man aged 35-49 years in good health and CMV-seronegative. CDR3s include the opening cysteine and the closing phenylalanine or tryptophan. D genes are given only for firm matches. The listing skips clone size in some rows; elsewhere it reads once, few, many or a size class.

d_gene	abundance	v_gene	j_gene	CDR3nt	CDR3aa
NA	NA	TRBV15	TRBJ1-3	TGTGCCACCAGCAGAGTGGGGGGAAGGGCTTTGTTGGCTGGAAACACCATATATTTT	CATSRVGGRALLAGNTIYF
NA	NA	TRBV2	TRBJ1-2	TGTGCCAGCAGTGGACAGGTCGGCTACACCTTC	CASSGQVGYTF
NA	NA	TRBV5-6	TRBJ2-1	TGTGCCAGCAGCTTGGGGCCCAATGAGCAGTTCTTC	CASSLGPNEQFF
TRBD2	NA	TRBV5-1	TRBJ2-3	TGCGCCAGCAGCCTGGGACTAGCGGGAAACGGGGAAGATACGCAGTATTTT	CASSLGLAGNGEDTQYF
NA	NA	TRBV7-2	TRBJ1-1	TGTGCCAGCAGCCCTCCCTTACAGGGATCCGAAGCTTTCTTT	CASSPPLQGSEAFF
NA	NA	TRBV29-1	TRBJ2-7	TGCAGCGTGCAGACAGCCTACGAGCAGTACTTC	CSVQTAYEQYF
NA	NA	TRBV13	TRBJ2-1	TGTGCCAGCAGCTTAGACAGGGACCACAATGAGCAGTTCTTC	CASSLDRDHNEQFF
TRBD2	NA	TRBV5-1	TRBJ2-5	TGCGCCAGTCACAAGGCGGGGGAGGCAGAGACCCAGTACTTC	CASHKAGEAETQYF
NA	NA	TRBV7-9	TRBJ1-4	TGTGCCAGCAGCTTAGCAGGGGGTGAAAAACTGTTTTTT	CASSLAGGEKLFF
NA	NA	TRBV6-5	TRBJ2-6	TGTGCCAGCAGTTACTCGGAGTCCTCTGGGGCCAACGTCCTGACTTTC	CASSYSESSGANVLTF
TRBD1	NA	TRBV7-9	TRBJ1-4	TGTGCCAGCAGCAGGACAGGGGGGGGCGGTGAAAAACTGTTTTTT	CASSRTGGGGEKLFF
NA	NA	TRBV6-6	TRBJ2-5	TGTGCCAGCAGTTACTCGGAGTCCTGGGAGACCCAGTACTTC	CASSYSESWETQYF
NA	few	TRBV2	TRBJ1-1	TGTGCCAGCAGGGTTGGACTAAACACTGAAGCTTTCTTT	CASRVGLNTEAFF
TRBD2	NA	TRBV29-1	TRBJ2-3	TGCAGCGTTGGGACTAGCGGGAGAGTAGCAGATACGCAGTATTTT	CSVGTSGRVADTQYF
TRBD1	NA	TRBV2	TRBJ2-6	TGTGCCAGCAGTGAAGCGTGGGGACAGGGCCCTGGGGCCAACGTCCTGACTTTC	CASSEAWGQGPGANVLTF
NA	NA	TRBV15	TRBJ1-2	TGTGCCACCAGCAAGGGGGTGAGGGTCGGATTTGGTGGCTACACCTTC	CATSKGVRVGFGGYTF
NA	few	TRBV9	TRBJ2-1	TGTGCCAGCAGCACCAGGGCAGGGGTGGTTAGCGATGAGCAGTTCTTC	CASSTRAGVVSDEQFF
NA	once	TRBV7-9	TRBJ2-2	TGTGCCAGCCCCGGGACATATGACACCGGGGAGCTGTTTTTT	CASPGTYDTGELFF
NA	NA	TRBV27	TRBJ2-7	TGTGCCAGCAGGATAGCCGGGGGACCCTACGAGCAGTACTTC	CASRIAGGPYEQYF
TRBD1	few	TRBV19	TRBJ2-1	TGTGCCAGTAGTATCTATCAGACAGGGAACTACAATGAGCAGTTCTTC	CASSIYQTGNYNEQFF
TRBD2	NA	TRBV5-4	TRBJ2-5	TGTGCCAGCAGCTTAGTTGCGGGGGGCTCTGGGACCCAGTACTTC	CASSLVAGGSGTQYF
NA	NA	TRBV30	TRBJ2-2	TGTGCCTGGAGGCGCTCCGGGGAGCTGTTTTTT	CAWRRSGELFF
NA	few	TRBV9	TRBJ2-5	TGTGCCAGCAGCCCCACTTTTGGCCCTTCAGGGGGGGAGACCCAGTACTTC	CASSPTFGPSGGETQYF
TRBD2	NA	TRBV7-2	TRBJ2-1	TGTGCCAGCAGCTTCGTCCGGGGACTAGCGGGAGAGAACAATGAGCAGTTCTTC	CASSFVRGLAGENNEQFF